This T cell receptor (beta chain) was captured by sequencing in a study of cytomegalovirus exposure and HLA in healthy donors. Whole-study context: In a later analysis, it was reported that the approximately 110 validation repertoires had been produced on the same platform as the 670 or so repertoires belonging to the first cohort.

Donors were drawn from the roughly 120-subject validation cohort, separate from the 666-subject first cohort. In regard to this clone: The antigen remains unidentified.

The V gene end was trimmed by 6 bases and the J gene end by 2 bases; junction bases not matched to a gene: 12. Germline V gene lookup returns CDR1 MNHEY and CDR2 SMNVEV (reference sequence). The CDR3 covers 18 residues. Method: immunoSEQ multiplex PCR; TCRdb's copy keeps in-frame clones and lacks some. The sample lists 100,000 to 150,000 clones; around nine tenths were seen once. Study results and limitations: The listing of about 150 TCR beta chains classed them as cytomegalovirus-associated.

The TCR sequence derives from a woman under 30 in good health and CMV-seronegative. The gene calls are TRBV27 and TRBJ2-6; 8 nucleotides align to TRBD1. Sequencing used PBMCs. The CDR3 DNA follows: TGTGCCAGCAGGACACTAACGCGACAGGGGACTGGGGCCAACGTCCTGACTTTC. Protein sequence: CASRTLTRQGTGANVLTF.